Listed here are 2 T cell receptor beta chains from one sample, sequenced in a study of cytomegalovirus exposure and HLA in healthy donors. Researchers ran the PCR with 60 Vbeta and 13 Jbeta primers. The table came from immunoSEQ multiplex PCR; TCRdb's copy has only in-frame clones and leaves some out. The sample's table shows about 88,000 clones. Sequencing input: PBMCs. The receptors shown here come from a girl under 18 in good health and CMV-seropositive.

V and J are TRBV9 and TRBJ2-6, with a weak D call TRBD1 (6 bases). Germline V gene data show CDR1 as SGDLS and CDR2 as YYNGEE. The V and J ends lost 6 bases and 0 bases respectively, with 13 bases between them. This CDR3 is 16 amino acids long. CDR3 sequence reads: CASNPGALSGANVLTF. The DNA of the CDR3 is TGTGCCAGCAACCCAGGGGCCCTCTCTGGGGCCAACGTCCTGACTTTC. Supplemented by reference TRBV9 and TRBJ2-6, the full variable domain reads DSGVTQTPKHLITATGQRVTLRCSPRSGDLSVYWYQQSLDQGLQFLIQYYNGEERAKGNILERFSAQQFPDLHSELNLSSLELGDSALYFCASNPGALSGANVLTFGAGSRLTVL.

The V gene is TRBV27, the J gene TRBJ2-5; TRBD2 is a possible D gene (6 bases). The germline CDR1 and CDR2 sequences are MNHEY and SMNVEV (reference sequence). The CDR3 runs 15 residues. V gave up 2 bases and J gave up 4 bases, with 14 bases separating them. In DNA, the CDR3 is TGTGCCAGCAGTTTAATGGTAGCGGACCGAGAGACCCAGTACTTC. Its translation: CASSLMVADRETQYF.